The clone carrying this T cell receptor (beta chain) was detected only a few times. TCRdb recomputed calls from the 5' RACE reads with MiXCR, one row per CDR3 protein. The repertoire consists of under 250,000 distinct CDR3 sequences, with 15% to 19% occurring once and the leading ten covering more than 2%. Germline CDR1 and CDR2: SGHTA and FQGTGA. V was clipped by 5 bases and J by 0 bases, with 14 bases between them. The CDR3 covers 16 residues. The sample originates from a study of T-cell memory formation after mild COVID-19. The TCR sequence derives from an adult woman who had mild COVID-19 (a few samples of this study predate the infection). Cell type and time point are not known. The rearrangement joins TRBV7-3 to TRBJ2-1, with D unclear. The specimen sequenced was PBMCs or a T cell subset sorted from them (not recorded which). This CDR3 is CASSLSSSSSYNEQFF. In DNA form, the CDR3 reads TGTGCCAGCAGCCTGTCCTCTTCGAGCTCCTACAATGAGCAGTTCTTC. The full variable domain, completed using reference TRBV7-3 and TRBJ2-1, is GAGVSQTPSNKVTEKGKYVELRCDPISGHTALYWYRQSLGQGPEFLIYFQGTGAADDSGLPNDRFFAVRPEGSVSTLKIQRTERGDSAVYLCASSLSSSSSYNEQFFGPGTRLTVL.